This T cell receptor (beta chain) came from a study of blood T cell repertoires in COVID-19. Study as a whole: Specimens from acute and convalescent COVID-19 originated in the United States, Italy and Spain.

Assay: immunoSEQ multiplex PCR; the TCRdb copy retains only in-frame clones and omits some. In the table there are roughly 200,000 clones, approximately 80% of which are singletons. CDR1 is ENHRY, CDR2 SYGVKD, per germline. The CDR3 is 14 amino acids. V gave up 2 bases and J gave up 4 bases, with 9 bases separating them. Sample: peripheral blood. The clonotype was recovered from a woman aged 45-65 years with active or convalescent COVID-19. This sequence joins TRBV10-3 and TRBJ1-5; D is unresolved. CDR3 in amino acids: CAISELEMNQPQHF. For the CDR3, the DNA is TGTGCCATCAGTGAGCTAGAAATGAATCAGCCCCAGCATTTT.